The sequence of this T cell receptor (delta chain) was determined in a study of gamma-delta chains in newborns, infants, children. TCRdb re-called clones from the reads using CATT. This table holds about 3,800 delta-chain clones, roughly 4.5% found once. Worth noting for this clone: Possible read error: a much larger clone is one base away.

The germline V gene encodes CDR1 GEAIGNYY and CDR2 EKD. Trimming left V 0 bases short and J 2 bases short, with 9 bases between. The CDR3 sequence is 14 residues long. The sequenced sample consisted of blood. This receptor was taken from a child who was a newborn, infant or young child, either healthy, febrile or measles-vaccinated (not recorded which). This sequence joins TRDV2 and TRDJ1, with D perhaps matching TRDD3 (6 bases). The CDR3 nucleotides read TGTGCCTGTGACACCGTGGGGGCTACCGATAAACTCATCTTT. This gives the protein CACDTVGATDKLIF.